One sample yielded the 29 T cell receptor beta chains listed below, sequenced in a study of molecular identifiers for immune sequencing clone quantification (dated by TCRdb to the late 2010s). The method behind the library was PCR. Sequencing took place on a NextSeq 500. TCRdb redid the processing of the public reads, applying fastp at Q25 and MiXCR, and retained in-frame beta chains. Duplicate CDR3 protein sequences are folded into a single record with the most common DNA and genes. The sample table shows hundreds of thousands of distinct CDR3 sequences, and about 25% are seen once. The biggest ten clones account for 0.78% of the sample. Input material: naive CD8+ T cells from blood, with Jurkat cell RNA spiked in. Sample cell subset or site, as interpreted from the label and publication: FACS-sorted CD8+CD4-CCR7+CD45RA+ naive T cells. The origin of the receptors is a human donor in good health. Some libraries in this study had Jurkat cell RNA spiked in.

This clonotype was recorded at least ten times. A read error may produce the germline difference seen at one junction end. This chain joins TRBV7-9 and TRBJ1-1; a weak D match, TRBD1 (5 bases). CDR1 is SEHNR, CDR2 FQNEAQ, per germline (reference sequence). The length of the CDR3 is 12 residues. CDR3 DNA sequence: TGTGCCGGCAGGGCGGCGAACACTGAAGCTTTCTTT. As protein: CAGRAANTEAFF.

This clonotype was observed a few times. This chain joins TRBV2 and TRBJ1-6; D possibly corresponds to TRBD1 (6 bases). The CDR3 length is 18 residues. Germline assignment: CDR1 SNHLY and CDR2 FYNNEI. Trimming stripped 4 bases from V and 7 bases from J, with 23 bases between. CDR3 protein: CASSVPAEGGQRNSPLHF. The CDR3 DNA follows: TGTGCCAGCAGTGTCCCGGCCGAGGGGGGCCAACGGAATTCACCCCTCCACTTT.

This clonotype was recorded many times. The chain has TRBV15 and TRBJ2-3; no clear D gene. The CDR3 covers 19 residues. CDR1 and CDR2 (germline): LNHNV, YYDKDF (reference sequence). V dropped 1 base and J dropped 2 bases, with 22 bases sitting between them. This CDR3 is CATSRAQVLYPDSTDTQYF. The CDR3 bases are TGTGCCACCAGCAGAGCGCAGGTCCTGTATCCGGATTCCACAGATACGCAGTATTTT.

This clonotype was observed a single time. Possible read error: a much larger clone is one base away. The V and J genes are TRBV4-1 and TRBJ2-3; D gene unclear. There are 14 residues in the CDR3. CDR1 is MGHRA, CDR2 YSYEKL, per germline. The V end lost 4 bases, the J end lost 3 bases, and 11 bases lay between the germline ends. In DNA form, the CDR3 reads TGCGCCAGCAGCCTGGGTCCAGAGACAGATACGCAGTATTTT. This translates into CASSLGPETDTQYF.

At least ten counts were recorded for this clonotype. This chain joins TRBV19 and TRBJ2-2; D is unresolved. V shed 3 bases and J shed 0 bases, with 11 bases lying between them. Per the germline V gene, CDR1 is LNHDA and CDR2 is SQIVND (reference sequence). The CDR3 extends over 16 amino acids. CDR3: CASSMYTRSNTGELFF. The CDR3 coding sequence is TGTGCCAGTAGTATGTATACAAGATCGAACACCGGGGAGCTGTTTTTT.

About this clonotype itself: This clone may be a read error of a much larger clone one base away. This CDR3 reads CASSYGQGRSYGQYF. CDR3 bases: TGTGCCAGCAGTTACGGGCAGGGCCGCTCCTACGGGCAGTACTTC. This chain connects TRBV6-5 to TRBJ2-7, with D possibly being TRBD1 (5 bases). This CDR3 has 15 residues. Germline loops: CDR1 MNHEY, CDR2 SVGAGI.

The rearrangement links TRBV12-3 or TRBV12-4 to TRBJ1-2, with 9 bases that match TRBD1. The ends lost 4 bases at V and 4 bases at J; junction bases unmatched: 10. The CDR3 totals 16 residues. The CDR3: CASSSHRQGESYGYTF. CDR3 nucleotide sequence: TGTGCCAGCAGTTCCCACCGACAGGGGGAAAGCTATGGCTACACCTTC.

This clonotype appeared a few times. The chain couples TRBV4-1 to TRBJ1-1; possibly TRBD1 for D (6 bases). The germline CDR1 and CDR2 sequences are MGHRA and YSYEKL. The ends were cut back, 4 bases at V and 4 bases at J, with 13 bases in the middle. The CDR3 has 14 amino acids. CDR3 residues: CASSRGGGITEAFF. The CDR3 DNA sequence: TGCGCCAGCAGCCGAGGCGGGGGCATCACTGAAGCTTTCTTT.

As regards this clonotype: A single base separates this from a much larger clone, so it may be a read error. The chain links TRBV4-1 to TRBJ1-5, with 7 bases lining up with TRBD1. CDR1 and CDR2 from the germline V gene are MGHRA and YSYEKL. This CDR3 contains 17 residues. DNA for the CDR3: TGCGCCAGCAGCCAAGAAACAGGGGTCTACGGCAATCAGCCCCAGCCTTTT. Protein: CASSQETGVYGNQPQPF.

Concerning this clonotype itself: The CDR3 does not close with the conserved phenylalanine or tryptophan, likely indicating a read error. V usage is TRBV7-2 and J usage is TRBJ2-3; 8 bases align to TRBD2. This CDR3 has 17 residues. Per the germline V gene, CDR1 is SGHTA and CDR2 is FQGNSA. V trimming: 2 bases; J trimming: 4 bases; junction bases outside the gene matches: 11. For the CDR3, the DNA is TGTGCCAGCAGCTTATCTAGCGGGCCCCTCGCCCCAGATACGCAGTATCTT. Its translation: CASSLSSGPLAPDTQYL.

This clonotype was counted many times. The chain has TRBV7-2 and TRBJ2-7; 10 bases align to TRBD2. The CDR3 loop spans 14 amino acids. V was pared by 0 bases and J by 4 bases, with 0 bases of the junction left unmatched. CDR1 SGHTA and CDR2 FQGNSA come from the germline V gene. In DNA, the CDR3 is TGTGCCAGCAGCTTAGCACTAGCGGGGTACGAGCAGTACTTC. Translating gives CASSLALAGYEQYF.

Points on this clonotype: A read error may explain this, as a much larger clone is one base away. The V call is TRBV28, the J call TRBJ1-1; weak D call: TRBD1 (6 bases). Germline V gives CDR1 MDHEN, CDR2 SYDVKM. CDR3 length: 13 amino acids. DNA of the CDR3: TGTGCCGGCAGTTCAGGGGAGAAGACTGAAGCTTTCTTT. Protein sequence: CAGSSGEKTEAFF.

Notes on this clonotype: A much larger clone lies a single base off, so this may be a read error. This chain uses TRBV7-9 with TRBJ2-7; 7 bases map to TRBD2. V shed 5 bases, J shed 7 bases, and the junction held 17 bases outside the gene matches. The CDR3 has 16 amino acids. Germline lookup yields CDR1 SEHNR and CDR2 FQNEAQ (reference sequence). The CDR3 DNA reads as TGTGCCAGCAGCAACGCTCTAGTCGGTGGGGGGGGGGAGCAGTACTTC. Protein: CASSNALVGGGGEQYF.

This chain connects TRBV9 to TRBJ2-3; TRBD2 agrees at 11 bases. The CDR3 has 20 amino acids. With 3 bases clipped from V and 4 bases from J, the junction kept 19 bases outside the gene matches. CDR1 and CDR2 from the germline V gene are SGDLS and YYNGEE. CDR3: CASSGEQEVSLAGGADTQYF. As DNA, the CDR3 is TGTGCCAGCAGCGGGGAACAGGAGGTGTCCTTAGCGGGAGGGGCAGATACGCAGTATTTT.

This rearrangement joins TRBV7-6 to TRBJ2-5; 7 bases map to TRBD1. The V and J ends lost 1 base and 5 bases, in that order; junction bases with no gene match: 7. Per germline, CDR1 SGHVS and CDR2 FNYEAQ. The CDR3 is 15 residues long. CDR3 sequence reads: CASSLERTGRETQYF. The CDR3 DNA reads TGTGCCAGCAGCTTAGAAAGGACAGGAAGGGAGACCCAGTACTTC.

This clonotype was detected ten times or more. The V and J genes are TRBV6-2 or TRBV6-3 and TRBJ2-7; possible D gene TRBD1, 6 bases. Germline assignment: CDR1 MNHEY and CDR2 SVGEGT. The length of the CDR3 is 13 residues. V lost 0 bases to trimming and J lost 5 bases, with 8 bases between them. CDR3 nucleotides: TGTGCCAGCAGTTACTCCAGGGGAGACGAGCAGTACTTC. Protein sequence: CASSYSRGDEQYF.

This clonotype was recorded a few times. CDR3 residues: CASSPITGGSSEQFF. CDR3 coding DNA: TGTGCCAGCAGCCCCATTACAGGGGGTTCGAGTGAGCAGTTCTTC. The J gene is TRBJ2-1, the V gene TRBV6-5; 8 bases line up with TRBD1. The ends lost 6 bases at V and 9 bases at J; junction bases unmatched: 13. Germline V CDR1 and CDR2: MNHEY, SVGAGI. This CDR3 is built from 15 residues.

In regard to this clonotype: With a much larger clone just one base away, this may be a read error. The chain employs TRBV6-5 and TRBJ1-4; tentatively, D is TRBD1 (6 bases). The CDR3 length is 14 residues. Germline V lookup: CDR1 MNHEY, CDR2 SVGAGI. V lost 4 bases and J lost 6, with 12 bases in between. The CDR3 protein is CASSCSGADEKLFF. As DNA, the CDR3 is TGTGCCAGCAGTTGCTCAGGGGCGGATGAAAAACTGTTTTTT.

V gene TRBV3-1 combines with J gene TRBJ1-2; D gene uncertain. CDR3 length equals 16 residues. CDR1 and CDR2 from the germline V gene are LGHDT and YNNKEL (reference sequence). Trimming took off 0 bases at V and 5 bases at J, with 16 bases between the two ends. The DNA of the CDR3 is TGTGCCAGCAGCCAAGACACATCCACATATCGATATGGCTACACCTTC. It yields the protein CASSQDTSTYRYGYTF.

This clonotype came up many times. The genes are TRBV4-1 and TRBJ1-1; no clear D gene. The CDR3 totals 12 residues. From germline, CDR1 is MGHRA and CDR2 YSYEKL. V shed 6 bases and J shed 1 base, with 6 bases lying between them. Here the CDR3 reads CASRSQNTEAFF. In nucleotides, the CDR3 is TGCGCCAGCAGGAGCCAGAACACTGAAGCTTTCTTT.

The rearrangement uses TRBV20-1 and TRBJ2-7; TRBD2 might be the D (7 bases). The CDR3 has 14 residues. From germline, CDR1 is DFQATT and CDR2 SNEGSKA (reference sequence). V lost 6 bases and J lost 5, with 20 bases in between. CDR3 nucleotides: TGCAGTGCGCGACAGGTGGGAGGGACCCACGAGCAGTACTTC. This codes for CSARQVGGTHEQYF.

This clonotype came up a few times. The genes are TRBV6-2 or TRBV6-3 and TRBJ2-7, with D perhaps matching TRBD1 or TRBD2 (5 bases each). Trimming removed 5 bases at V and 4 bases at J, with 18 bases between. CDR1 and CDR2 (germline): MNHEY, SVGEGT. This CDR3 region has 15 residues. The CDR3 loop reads CASSPGAPARYEQYF. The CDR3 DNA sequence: TGTGCCAGCAGTCCCGGGGCTCCAGCCAGGTACGAGCAGTACTTC.

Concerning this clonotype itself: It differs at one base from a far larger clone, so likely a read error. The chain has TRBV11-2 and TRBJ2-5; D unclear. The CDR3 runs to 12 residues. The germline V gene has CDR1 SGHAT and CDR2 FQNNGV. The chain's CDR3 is CASSLGQEPQYF. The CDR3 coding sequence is TGTGCCAGCAGCTTAGGCCAAGAGCCCCAGTACTTC.

This chain's CDR3 is CASSQVGEGYGYTF. The DNA of the CDR3 is TGCGCCAGCAGCCAAGTTGGGGAGGGCTATGGCTACACCTTC. The chain has TRBV4-1 and TRBJ1-2; D call uncertain. This CDR3 has 14 amino acids. CDR1 and CDR2 from the germline V gene are MGHRA and YSYEKL. Trimming removed 1 base at V and 4 bases at J, with 10 bases between.

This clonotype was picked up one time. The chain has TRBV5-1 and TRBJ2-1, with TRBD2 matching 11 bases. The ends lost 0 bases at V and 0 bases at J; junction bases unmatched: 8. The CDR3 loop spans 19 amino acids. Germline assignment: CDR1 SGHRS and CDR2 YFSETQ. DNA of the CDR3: TGCGCCAGCAGCTTGGCCCTAGCGGGAGGCCTAATCTCCTACAATGAGCAGTTCTTC. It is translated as CASSLALAGGLISYNEQFF.

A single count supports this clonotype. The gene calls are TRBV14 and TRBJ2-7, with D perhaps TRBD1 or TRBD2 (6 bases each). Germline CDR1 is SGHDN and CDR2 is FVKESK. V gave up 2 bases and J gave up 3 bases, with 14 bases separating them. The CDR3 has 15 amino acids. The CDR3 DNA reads TGTGCCAGCAGCCAACGGGGGCCGATCGGCTACGAGCAGTACTTC. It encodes CASSQRGPIGYEQYF.

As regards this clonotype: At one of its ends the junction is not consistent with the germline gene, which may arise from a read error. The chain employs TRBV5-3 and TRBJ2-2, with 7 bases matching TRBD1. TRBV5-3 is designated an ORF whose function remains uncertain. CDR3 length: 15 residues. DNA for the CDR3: TGTGCCAGCAGCTTGGAACAGGGGATAACCGGGGAGCTGTTTTTT. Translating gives CASSLEQGITGELFF.

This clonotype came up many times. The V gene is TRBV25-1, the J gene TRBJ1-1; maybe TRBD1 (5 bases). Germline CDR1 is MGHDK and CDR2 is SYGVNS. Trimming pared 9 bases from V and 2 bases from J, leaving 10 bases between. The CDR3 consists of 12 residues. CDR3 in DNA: TGTGCCAGTCAGACAGTTAACACTGAAGCTTTCTTT. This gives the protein CASQTVNTEAFF. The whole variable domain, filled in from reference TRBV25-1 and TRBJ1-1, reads EADIYQTPRYLVIGTGKKITLECSQTMGHDKMYWYQQDPGMELHLIHYSYGVNSTEKGDLSSESTVSRIRTEHFPLTLESARPSHTSQYLCASQTVNTEAFFGQGTRLTVV.

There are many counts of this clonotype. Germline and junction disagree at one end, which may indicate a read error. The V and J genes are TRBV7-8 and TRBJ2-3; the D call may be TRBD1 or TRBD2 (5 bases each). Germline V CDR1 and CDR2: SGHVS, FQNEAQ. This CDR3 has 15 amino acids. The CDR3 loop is CASSLAGYGTDTQYF. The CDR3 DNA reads TGTGCCAGCAGCCTAGCAGGGTATGGCACAGATACGCAGTATTTT.